This T cell receptor beta chain came from a study of shared T cell receptors in the human thymus. Germline V CDR1 and CDR2: LGHNA, YNFKEQ. V lost 4 bases and J lost 3; bases outside the gene matches: 14. This CDR3 is 18 amino acids long. The repertoire was sequenced with immunoSEQ multiplex PCR; TCRdb's copy has only in-frame clones and lacks some. Of hundreds of thousands of clones in the sample, roughly 94% are singletons; the top ten hold approximately 0.02%. The sequence came from a human donor. The chain employs TRBV4-2 and TRBJ2-7, with 11 nucleotides matching TRBD2. The sequencing sample was made of thymocytes. As DNA, the CDR3 is TGTGCCAGCAGCCTCACCCTCAGACTAGCGGGGTTGATCTACGAGCAGTACTTC. Translation gives CASSLTLRLAGLIYEQYF.